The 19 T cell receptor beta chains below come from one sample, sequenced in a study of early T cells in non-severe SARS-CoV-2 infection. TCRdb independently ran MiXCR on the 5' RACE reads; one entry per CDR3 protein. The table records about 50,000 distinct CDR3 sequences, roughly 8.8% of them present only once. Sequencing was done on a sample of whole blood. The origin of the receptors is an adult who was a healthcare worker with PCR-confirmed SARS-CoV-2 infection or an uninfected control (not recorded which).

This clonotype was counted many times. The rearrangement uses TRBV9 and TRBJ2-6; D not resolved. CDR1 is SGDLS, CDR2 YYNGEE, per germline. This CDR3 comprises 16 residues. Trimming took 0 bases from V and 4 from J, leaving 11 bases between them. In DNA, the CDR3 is TGTGCCAGCAGCGTAGCTGGCCGCTCAGGGGCCAACGTCCTGACTTTC. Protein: CASSVAGRSGANVLTF.

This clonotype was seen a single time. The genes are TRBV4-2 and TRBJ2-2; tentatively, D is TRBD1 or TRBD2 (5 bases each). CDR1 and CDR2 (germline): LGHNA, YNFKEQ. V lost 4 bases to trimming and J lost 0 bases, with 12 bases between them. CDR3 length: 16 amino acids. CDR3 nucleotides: TGTGCCAGCAGCCCGGAAGGGACCGCGAACACCGGGGAGCTGTTTTTT. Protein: CASSPEGTANTGELFF.

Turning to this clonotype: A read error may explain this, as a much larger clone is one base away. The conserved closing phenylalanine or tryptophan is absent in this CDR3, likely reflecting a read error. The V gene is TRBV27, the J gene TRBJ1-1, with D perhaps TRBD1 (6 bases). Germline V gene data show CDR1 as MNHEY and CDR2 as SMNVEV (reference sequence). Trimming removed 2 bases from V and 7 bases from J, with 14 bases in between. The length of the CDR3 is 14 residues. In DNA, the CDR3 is TGTGCCAGCAGTTTAGCGACAGGAGCTTATGAAGCTTTCATT. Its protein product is CASSLATGAYEAFI.

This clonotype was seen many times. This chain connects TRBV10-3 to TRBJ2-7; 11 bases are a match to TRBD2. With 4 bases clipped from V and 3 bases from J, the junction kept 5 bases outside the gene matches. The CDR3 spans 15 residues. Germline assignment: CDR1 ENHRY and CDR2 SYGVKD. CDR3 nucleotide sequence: TGTGCCATCAGTGGGGTCACTAGCGGGAGCTACGAGCAGTACTTC. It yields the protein CAISGVTSGSYEQYF.

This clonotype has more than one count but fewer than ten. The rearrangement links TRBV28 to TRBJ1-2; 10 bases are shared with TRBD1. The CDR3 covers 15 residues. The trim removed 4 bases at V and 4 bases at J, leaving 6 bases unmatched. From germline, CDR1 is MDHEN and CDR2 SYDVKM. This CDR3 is CASSSYRDRGYGYTF. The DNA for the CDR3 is TGTGCCAGCAGTTCATACCGGGACAGGGGCTATGGCTACACCTTC.

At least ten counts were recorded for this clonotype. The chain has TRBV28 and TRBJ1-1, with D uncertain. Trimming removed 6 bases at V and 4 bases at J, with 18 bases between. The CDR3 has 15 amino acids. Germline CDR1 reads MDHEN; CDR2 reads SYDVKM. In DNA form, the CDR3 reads TGTGCCAGCAGCCGGCAAGTCGGGGATCGCACTGAAGCTTTCTTT. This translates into CASSRQVGDRTEAFF.

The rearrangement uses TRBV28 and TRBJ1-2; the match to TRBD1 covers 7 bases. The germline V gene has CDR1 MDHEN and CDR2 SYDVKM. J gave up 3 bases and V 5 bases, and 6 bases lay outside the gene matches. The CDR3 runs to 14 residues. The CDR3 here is CASSQAGTDYGYTF. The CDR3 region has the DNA TGTGCCAGCAGTCAAGCCGGGACAGACTATGGCTACACCTTC.

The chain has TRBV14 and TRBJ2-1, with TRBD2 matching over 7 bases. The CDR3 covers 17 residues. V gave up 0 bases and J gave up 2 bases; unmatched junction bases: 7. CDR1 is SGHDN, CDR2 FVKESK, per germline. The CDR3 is CASSQDSLAAPYNEQFF. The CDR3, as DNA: TGTGCCAGCAGCCAAGATTCGCTAGCGGCCCCCTACAATGAGCAGTTCTTC.

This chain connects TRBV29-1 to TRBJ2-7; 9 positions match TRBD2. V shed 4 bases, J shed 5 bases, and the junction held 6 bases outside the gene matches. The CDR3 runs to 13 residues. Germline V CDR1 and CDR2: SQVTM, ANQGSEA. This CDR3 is CSVGTSAGNEQYF. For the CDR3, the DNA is TGCAGCGTTGGGACTAGCGCTGGGAACGAGCAGTACTTC.

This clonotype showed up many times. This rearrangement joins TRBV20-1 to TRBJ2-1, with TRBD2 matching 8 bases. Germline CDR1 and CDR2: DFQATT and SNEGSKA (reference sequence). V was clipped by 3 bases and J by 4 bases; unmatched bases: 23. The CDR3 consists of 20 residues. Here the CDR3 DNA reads TGCAGTGCTAGTTCGTTCTCAAGTCGCGGGAGGCAACGGATATACAATGAGCAGTTCTTC. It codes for CSASSFSSRGRQRIYNEQFF.

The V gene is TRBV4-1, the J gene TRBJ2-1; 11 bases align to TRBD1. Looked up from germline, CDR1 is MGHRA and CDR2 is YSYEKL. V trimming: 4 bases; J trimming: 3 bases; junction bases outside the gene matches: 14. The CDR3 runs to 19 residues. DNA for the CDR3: TGCGCCAGCAGCCCCAAAGGAGAGACCGGGACAGGGGGCTACAATGAGCAGTTCTTC. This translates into CASSPKGETGTGGYNEQFF.

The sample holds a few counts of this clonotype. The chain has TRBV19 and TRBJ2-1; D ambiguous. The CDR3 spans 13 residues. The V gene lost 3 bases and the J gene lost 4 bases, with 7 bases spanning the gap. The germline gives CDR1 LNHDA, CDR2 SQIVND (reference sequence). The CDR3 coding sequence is TGTGCCAGTAGTATTGGGCAGTACAATGAGCAGTTCTTC. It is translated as CASSIGQYNEQFF.

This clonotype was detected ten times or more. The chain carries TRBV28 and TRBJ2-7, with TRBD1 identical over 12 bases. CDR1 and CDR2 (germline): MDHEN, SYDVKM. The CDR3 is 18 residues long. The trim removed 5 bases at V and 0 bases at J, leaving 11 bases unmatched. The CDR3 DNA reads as TGTGCCAGCAGTCCCGGGACAGGGGGCTCGCCACGCTCCTACGAGCAGTACTTC. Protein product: CASSPGTGGSPRSYEQYF.

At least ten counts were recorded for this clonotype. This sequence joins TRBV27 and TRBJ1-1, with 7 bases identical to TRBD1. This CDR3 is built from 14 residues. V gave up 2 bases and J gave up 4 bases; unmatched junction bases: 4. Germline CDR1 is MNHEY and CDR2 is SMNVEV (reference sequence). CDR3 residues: CASSLRGRGTEAFF. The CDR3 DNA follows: TGTGCCAGCAGTTTAAGGGGGCGAGGCACTGAAGCTTTCTTT.

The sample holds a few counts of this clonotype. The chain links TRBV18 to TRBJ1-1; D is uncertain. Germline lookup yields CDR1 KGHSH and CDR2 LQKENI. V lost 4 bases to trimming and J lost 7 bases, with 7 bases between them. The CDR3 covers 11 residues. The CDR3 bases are TGTGCCAGCTCACAAACGATTGAAGCTTTCTTT. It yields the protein CASSQTIEAFF.

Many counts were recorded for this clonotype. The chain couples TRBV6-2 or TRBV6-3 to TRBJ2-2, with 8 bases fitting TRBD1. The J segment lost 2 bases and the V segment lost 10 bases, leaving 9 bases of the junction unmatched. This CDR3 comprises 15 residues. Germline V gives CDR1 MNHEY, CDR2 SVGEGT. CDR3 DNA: TGTGCCACCCAGGGGGCTAGCCTAAACACCGGGGAGCTGTTTTTT. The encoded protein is CATQGASLNTGELFF.

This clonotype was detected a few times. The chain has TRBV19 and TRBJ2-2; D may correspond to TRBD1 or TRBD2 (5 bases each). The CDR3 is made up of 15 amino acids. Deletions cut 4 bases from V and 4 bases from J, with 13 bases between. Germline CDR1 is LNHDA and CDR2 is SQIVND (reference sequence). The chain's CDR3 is CASSNPGRVTGELFF. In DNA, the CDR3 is TGTGCCAGTAGTAACCCGGGACGAGTCACCGGGGAGCTGTTTTTT.

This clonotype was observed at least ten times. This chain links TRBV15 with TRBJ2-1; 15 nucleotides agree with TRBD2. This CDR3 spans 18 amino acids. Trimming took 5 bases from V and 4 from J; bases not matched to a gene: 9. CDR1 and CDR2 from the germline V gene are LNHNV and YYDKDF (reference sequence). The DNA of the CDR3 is TGTGCCACCAGCGGGACTAGCGGGAGGTCTCGGTCTTACAATGAGCAGTTCTTC. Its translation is CATSGTSGRSRSYNEQFF.

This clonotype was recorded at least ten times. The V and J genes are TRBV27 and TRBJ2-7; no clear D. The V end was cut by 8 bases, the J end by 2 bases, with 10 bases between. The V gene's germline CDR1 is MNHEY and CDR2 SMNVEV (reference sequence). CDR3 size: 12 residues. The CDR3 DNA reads TGTGCCAGCCGTAACGGGCCCTACGAGCAGTACTTC. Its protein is CASRNGPYEQYF.